The clone carrying this T cell receptor (beta chain) has only one observation. Generated by immunoSEQ multiplex PCR, the TCRdb table keeps only in-frame clones and is missing some. This sample has just over 80,000 clones; 85% to 90% occur once, and the top ten carry around 6%. These data are taken from a study of control samples from healthy donors and cancer patients. With 7 bases removed from V and 4 bases from J, the gap between germline ends came to 16 bases. This CDR3 region has 14 residues. Germline V CDR1 and CDR2: LNHDA, SQIVND (reference sequence). The TCR comes from a man in his fifties or sixties in good health. Sequences were obtained from blood. The chain is built from TRBV19 and TRBJ1-2; D possibly corresponds to TRBD1 (6 bases). The CDR3 here is CASTNTGLSYGYTF. CDR3 bases: TGTGCCAGTACCAATACAGGGTTAAGCTATGGCTACACCTTC. The variable domain in full, completed from reference TRBV19 and TRBJ1-2, reads DGGITQSPKYLFRKEGQNVTLSCEQNLNHDAMYWYRQDPGQGLRLIYYSQIVNDFQKGDIAEGYSVSREKKESFPLTVTSAQKNPTAFYLCASTNTGLSYGYTFGSGTRLTVV.